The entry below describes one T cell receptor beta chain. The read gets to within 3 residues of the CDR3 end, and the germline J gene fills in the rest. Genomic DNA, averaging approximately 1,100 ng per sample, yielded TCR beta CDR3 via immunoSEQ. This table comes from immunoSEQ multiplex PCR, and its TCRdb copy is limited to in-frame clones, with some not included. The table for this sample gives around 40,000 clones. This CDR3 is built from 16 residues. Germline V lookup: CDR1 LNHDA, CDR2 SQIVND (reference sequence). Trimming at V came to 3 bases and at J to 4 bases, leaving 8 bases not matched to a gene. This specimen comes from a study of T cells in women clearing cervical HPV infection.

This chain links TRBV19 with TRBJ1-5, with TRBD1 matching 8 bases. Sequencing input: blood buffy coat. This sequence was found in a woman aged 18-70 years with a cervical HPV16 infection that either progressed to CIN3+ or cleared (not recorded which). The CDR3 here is CASSIFDRGLNQPQHF. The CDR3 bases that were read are TGTGCCAGTAGTATTTTCGACAGGGGTTTGAATCAGCCC.